This T cell receptor beta chain was identified during a study of control samples from healthy donors and cancer patients. Sequencing was performed with immunoSEQ multiplex PCR; in TCRdb, only in-frame clones are kept and a portion is missing. The sample includes about 40,000 clones, 92% of them seen just once. CDR3 length equals 16 residues. The germline gives CDR1 SGHVS, CDR2 FQNEAQ. The trim removed 2 bases at V and 3 bases at J, leaving 8 bases unmatched. This receptor was taken from a woman between 50 and 59 years old in good health. The source material was blood. The chain combines TRBV7-8 with TRBJ2-3; 7 bases line up with TRBD1. CDR3 sequence: CASSLQQGMGTDTQYF. CDR3 bases: TGTGCCAGCAGCTTACAACAGGGGATGGGAACAGATACGCAGTATTTT.